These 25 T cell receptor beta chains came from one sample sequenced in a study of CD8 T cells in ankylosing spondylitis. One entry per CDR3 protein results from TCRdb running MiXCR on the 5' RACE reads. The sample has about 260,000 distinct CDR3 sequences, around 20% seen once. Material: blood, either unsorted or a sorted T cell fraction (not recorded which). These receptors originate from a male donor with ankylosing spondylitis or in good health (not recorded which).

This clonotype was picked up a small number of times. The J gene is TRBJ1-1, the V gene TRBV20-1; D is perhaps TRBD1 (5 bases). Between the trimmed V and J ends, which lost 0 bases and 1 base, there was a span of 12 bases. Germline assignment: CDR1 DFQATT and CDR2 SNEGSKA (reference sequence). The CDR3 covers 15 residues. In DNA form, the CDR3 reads TGCAGTGCTAGAGATTGGGGGGGAAAGAACACTGAAGCTTTCTTT. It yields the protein CSARDWGGKNTEAFF.

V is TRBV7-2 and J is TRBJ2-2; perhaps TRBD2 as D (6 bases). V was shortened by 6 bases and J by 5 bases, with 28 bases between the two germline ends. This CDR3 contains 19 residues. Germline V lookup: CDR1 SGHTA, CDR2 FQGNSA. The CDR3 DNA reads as TGTGCCAGCAGGTTGACGGTCCTGGGACTTTCCACGGGGACCGGGGAGCTGTTTTTT. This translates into CASRLTVLGLSTGTGELFF. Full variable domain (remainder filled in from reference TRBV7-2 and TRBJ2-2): GAGVSQSPSNKVTEKGKDVELRCDPISGHTALYWYRQSLGQGLEFLIYFQGNSAPDKSGLPSDRFSAERTGGSVSTLTIQRTQQEDSAVYLCASRLTVLGLSTGTGELFFGEGSRLTVL.

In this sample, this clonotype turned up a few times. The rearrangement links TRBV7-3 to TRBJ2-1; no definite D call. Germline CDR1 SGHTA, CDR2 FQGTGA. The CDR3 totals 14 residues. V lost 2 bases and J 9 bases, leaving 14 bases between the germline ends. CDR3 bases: TGTGCCAGCAGCTTAGGCCCCTCTAGGACTGAGCAGTTCTTC. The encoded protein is CASSLGPSRTEQFF. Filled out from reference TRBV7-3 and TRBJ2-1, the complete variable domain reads GAGVSQTPSNKVTEKGKYVELRCDPISGHTALYWYRQSLGQGPEFLIYFQGTGAADDSGLPNDRFFAVRPEGSVSTLKIQRTERGDSAVYLCASSLGPSRTEQFFGPGTRLTVL.

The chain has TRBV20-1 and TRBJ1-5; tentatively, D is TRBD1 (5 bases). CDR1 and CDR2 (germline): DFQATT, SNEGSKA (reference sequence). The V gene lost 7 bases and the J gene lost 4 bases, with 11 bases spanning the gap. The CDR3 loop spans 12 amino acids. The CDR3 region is CSGGGPNQPQHF. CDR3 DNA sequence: TGCAGTGGGGGGGGACCTAATCAGCCCCAGCATTTT.

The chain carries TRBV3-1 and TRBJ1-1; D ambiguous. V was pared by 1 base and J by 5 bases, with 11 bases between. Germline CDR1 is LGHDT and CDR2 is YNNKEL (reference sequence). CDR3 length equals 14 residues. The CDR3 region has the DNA TGTGCCAGCAGCCAAGCGTACAGTAGGACTGAAGCTTTCTTT. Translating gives CASSQAYSRTEAFF.

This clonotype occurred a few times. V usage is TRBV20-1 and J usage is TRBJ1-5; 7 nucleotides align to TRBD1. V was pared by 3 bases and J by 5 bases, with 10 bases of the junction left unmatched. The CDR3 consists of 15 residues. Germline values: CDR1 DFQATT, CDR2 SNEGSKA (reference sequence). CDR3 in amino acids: CSARGLTGPHQPQHF. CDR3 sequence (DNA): TGCAGTGCTAGGGGGTTGACAGGGCCACATCAGCCCCAGCATTTT.

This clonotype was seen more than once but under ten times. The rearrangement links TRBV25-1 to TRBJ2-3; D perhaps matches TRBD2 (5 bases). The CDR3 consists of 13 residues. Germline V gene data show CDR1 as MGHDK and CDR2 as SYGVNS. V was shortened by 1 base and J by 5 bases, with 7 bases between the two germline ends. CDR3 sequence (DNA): TGTGCCAGCAGTGAATTCGGGGTAGATACGCAGTATTTT. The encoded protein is CASSEFGVDTQYF. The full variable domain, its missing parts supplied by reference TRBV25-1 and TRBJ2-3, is EADIYQTPRYLVIGTGKKITLECSQTMGHDKMYWYQQDPGMELHLIHYSYGVNSTEKGDLSSESTVSRIRTEHFPLTLESARPSHTSQYLCASSEFGVDTQYFGPGTRLTVL.

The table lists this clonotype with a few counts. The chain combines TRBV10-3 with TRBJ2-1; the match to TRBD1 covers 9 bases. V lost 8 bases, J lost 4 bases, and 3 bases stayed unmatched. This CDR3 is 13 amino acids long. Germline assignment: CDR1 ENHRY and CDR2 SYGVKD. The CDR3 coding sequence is TGTGCCATCGGACAGGGGAGTTACAATGAGCAGTTCTTC. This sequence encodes CAIGQGSYNEQFF.

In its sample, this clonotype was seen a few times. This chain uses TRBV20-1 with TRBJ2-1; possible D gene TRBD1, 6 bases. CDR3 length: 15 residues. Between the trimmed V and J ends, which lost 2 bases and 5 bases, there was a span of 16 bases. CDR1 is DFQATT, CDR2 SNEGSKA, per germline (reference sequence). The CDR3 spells CSARPGHALNNEQFF. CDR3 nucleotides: TGCAGTGCTAGACCGGGACATGCCCTCAACAATGAGCAGTTCTTC.

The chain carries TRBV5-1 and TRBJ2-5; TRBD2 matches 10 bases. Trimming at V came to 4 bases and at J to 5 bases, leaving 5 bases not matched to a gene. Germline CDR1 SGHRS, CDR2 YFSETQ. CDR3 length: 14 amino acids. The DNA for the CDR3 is TGCGCCAGCAGCGACTCAGCGGGAGGGGAGACCCAGTACTTC. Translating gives CASSDSAGGETQYF. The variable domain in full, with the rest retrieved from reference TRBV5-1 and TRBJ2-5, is KAGVTQTPRYLIKTRGQQVTLSCSPISGHRSVSWYQQTPGQGLQFLFEYFSETQRNKGNFPGRFSGRQFSNSRSEMNVSTLELGDSALYLCASSDSAGGETQYFGPGTRLLVL.

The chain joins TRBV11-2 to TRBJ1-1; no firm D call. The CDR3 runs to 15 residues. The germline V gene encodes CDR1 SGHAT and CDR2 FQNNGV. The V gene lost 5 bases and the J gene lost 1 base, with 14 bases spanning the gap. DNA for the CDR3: TGTGCCAGCAGCCCAATTCGGGCCAAGAACACTGAAGCTTTCTTT. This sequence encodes CASSPIRAKNTEAFF.

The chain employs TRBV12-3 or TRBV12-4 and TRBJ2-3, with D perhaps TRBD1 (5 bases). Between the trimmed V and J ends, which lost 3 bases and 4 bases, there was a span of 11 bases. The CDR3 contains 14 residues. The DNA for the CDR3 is TGTGCCAGCAGTTTTTCAGGGTCATCAGATACGCAGTATTTT. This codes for CASSFSGSSDTQYF.

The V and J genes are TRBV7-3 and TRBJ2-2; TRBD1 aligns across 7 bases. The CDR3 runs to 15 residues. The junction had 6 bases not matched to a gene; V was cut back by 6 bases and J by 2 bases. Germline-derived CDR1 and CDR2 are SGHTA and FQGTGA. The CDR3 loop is CASRAGTVNTGELFF. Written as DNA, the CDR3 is TGTGCCAGCAGGGCCGGGACAGTCAACACCGGGGAGCTGTTTTTT.

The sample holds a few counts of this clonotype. The CDR3 DNA reads TGTGCCAGCAGCTTGGACCGGACCCGTTACACCTTC. Amino acids: CASSLDRTRYTF. The gene calls are TRBV7-2 and TRBJ1-2, with D uncertain. Germline loops: CDR1 SGHTA, CDR2 FQGNSA. Between the trimmed V and J ends, which lost 3 bases and 11 bases, there was a span of 13 bases. This CDR3 has 12 residues.

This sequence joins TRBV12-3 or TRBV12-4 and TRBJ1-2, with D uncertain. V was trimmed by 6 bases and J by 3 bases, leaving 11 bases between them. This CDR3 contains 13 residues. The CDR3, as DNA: TGTGCCAGCAGCCGGGAGACGCACTATGGCTACACCTTC. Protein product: CASSRETHYGYTF.

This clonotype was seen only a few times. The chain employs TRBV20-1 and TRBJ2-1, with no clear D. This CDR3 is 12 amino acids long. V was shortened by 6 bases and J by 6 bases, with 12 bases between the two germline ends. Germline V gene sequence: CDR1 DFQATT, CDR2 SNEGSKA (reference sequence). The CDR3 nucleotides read TGCAGTGCGGTCCTAGTGGGCAATGAGCAGTTCTTC. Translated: CSAVLVGNEQFF.

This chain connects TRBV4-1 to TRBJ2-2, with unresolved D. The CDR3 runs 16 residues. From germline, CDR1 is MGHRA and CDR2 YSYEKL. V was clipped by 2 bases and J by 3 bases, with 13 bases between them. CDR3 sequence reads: CASSQKPGDYTGELFF. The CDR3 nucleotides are TGCGCCAGCAGCCAAAAACCCGGCGACTACACCGGGGAGCTGTTTTTT.

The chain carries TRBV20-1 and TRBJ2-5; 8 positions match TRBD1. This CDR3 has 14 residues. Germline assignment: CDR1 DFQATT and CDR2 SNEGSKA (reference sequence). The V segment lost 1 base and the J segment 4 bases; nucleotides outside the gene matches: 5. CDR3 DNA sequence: TGCAGTGCTAGAGCGGACAGGGTAACAGAGACCCAGTACTTC. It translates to CSARADRVTETQYF.

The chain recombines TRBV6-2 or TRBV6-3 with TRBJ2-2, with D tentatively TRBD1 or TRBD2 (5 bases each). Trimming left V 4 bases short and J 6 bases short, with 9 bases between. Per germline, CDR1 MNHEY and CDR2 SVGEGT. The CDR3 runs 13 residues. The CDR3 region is CASSLPGPGELFF. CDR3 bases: TGTGCCAGCAGTTTGCCGGGACCCGGGGAGCTGTTTTTT.

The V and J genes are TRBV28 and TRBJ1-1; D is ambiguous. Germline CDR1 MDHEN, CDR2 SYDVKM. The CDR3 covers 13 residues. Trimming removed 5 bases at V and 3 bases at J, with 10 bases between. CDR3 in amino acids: CASSTQVDTEAFF. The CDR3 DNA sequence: TGTGCCAGCAGTACGCAGGTAGACACTGAAGCTTTCTTT.

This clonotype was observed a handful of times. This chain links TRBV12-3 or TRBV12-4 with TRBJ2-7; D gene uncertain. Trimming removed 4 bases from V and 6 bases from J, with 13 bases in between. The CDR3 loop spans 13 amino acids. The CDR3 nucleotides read TGTGCCAGCAGTTCTCAGGCAGTCGGCGAGCAGTACGTC. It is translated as CASSSQAVGEQYV.

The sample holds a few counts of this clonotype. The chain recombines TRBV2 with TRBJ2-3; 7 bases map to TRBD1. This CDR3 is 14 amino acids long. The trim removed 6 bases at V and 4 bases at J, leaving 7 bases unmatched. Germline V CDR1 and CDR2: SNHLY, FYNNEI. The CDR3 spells CASSLGQVADTQYF. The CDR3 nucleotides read TGTGCCAGCAGCCTCGGACAGGTGGCAGATACGCAGTATTTT.

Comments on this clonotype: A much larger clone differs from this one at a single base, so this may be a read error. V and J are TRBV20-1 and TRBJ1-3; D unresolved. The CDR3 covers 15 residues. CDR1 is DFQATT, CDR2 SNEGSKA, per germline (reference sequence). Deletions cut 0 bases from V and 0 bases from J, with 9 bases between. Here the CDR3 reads CSARDHLSSGNTIYF. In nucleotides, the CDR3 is TGCAGTGCTAGAGACCACCTCAGCTCTGGAAACACCATATATTTT.

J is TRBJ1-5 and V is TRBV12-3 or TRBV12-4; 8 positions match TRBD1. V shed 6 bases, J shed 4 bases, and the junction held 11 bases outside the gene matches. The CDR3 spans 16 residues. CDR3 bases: TGTGCCAGCAGCCACGGGGACAGGACTAGTAATCAGCCCCAGCATTTT. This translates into CASSHGDRTSNQPQHF.

The CDR3 is CASSLVGEDGYTF. DNA for the CDR3: TGTGCCAGCAGCTTAGTAGGGGAGGATGGCTACACCTTC. The gene calls are TRBV11-2 and TRBJ1-2, with D perhaps TRBD1 (5 bases). The germline V gene encodes CDR1 SGHAT and CDR2 FQNNGV. The germline V and J ends were trimmed by 1 base and 6 bases, with 9 bases remaining between them. The CDR3 is 13 amino acids.